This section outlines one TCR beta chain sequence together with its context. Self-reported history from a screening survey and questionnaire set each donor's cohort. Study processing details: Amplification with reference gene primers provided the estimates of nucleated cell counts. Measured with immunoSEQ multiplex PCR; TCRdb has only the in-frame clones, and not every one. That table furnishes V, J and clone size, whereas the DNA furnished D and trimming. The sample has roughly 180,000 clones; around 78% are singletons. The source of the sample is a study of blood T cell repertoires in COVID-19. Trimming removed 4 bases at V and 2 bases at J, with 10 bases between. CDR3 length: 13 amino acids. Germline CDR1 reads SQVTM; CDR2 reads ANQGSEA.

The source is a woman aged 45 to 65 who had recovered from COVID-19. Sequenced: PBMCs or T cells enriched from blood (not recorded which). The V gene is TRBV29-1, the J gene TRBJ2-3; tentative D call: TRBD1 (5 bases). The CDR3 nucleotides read TGCAGCGTTGCAAGGGGTTACACAGATACGCAGTATTTT. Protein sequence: CSVARGYTDTQYF.